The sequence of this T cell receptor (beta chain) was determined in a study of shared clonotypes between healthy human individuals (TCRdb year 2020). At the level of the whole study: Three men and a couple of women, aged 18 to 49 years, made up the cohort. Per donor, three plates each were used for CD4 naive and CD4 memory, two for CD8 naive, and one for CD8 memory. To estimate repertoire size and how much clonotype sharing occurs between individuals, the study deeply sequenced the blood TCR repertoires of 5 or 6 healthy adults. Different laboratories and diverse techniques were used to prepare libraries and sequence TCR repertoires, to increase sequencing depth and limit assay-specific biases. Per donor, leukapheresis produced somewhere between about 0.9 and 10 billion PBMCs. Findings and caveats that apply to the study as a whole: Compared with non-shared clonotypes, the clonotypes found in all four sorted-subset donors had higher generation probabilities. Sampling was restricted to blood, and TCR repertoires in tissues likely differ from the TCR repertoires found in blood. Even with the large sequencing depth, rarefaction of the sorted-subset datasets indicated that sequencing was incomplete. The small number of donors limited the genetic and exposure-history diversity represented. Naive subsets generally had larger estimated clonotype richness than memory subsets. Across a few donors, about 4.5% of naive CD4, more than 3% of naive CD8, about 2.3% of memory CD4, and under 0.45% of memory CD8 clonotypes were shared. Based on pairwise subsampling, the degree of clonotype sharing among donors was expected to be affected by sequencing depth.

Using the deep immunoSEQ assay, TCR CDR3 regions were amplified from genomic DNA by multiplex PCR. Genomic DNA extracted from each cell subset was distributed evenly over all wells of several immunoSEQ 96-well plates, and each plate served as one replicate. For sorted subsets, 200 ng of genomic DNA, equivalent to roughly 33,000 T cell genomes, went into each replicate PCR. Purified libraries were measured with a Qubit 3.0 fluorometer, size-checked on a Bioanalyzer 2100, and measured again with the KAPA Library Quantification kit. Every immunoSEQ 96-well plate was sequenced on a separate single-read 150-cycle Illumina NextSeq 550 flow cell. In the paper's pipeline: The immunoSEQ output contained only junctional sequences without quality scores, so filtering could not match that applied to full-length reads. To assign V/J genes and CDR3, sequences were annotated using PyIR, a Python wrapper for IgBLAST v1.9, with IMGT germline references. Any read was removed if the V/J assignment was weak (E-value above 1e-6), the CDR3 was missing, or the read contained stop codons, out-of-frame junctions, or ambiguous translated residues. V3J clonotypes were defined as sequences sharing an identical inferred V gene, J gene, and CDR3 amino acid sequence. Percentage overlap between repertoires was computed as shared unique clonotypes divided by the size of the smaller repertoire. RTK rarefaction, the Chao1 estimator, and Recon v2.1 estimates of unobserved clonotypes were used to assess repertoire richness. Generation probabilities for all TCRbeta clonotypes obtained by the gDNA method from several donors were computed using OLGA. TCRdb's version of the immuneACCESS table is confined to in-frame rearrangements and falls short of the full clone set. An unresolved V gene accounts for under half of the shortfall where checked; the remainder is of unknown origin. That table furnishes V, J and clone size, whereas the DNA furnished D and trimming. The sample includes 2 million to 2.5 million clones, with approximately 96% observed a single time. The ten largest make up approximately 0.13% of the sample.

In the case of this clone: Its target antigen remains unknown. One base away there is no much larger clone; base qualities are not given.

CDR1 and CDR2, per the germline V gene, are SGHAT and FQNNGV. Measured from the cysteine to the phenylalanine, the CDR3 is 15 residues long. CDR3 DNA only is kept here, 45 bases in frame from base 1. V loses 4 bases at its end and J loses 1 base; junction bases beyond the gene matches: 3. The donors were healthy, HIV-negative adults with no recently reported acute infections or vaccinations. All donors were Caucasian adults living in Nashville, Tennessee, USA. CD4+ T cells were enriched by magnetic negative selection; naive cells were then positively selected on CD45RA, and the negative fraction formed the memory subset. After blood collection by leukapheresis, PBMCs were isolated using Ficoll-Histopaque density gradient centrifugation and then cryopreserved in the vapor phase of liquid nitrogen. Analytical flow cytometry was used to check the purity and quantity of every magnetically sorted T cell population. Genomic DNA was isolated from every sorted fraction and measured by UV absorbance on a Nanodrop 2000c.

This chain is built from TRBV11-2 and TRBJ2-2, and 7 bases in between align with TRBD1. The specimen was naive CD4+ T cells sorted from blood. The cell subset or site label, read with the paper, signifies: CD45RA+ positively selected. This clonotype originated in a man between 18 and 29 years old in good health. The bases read TGTGCCAGCAGCTCGGGACAGTTGAACACCGGGGAGCTGTTTTTT. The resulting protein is CASSSGQLNTGELFF. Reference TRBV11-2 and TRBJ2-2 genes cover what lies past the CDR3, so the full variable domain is EAGVAQSPRYKIIEKRQSVAFWCNPISGHATLYWYQQILGQGPKLLIQFQNNGVVDDSQLPKDRFSAERLKGVDSTLKIQPAKLEDSAVYLCASSSGQLNTGELFFGEGSRLTVL.